The entry below gives a single T cell receptor beta chain sequence along with its context. The sample originates from a study of blood T cell repertoires in COVID-19. On the study more broadly: Sites across the United States, Italy and Spain contributed samples from acute and convalescent COVID-19. PBMCs, B-cell-depleted T cells, or T cells provided the cDNA or gDNA that made up the material.

The germline V gene encodes CDR1 LNHDA and CDR2 SQIVND (reference sequence). The CDR3 runs to 15 residues. V was trimmed by 7 bases and J by 2 bases, leaving 15 bases between them. In the original analysis: Cell counts per sample came from amplifying reference gene primers. This table comes from immunoSEQ multiplex PCR, and its TCRdb copy is limited to in-frame clones, with some not included. V, J and clone size reflect that table, while D and trimming were determined from the DNA. The table lists under 300,000 clones, 75% to 90% of them singletons. Sequencing input: peripheral blood. This chain links TRBV19 with TRBJ1-3; the D gene is possibly TRBD1 (5 bases). The receptor comes from a woman aged 70-85 years with COVID-19, enrolled during active disease. CDR3 loop: CASMIQVNAGNTIYF. The CDR3 nucleotides are TGTGCCAGTATGATACAGGTTAACGCTGGAAACACCATATATTTT.